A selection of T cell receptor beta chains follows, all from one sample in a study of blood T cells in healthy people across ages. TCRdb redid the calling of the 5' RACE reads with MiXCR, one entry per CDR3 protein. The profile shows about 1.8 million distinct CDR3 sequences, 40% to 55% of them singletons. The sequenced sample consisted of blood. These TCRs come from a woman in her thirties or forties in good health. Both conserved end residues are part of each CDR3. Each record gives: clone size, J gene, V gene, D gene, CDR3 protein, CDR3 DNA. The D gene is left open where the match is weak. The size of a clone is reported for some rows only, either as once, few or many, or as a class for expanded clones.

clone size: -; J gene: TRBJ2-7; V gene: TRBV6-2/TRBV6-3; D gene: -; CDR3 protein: CASSPPARDISYEQYF; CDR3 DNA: TGTGCCAGCAGTCCGCCTGCCCGGGACATCTCCTACGAGCAGTACTTC
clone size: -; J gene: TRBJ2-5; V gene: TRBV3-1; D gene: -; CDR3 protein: CASSQFRQGFQETQYF; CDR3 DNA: TGTGCCAGCAGCCAATTCCGCCAGGGGTTTCAAGAGACCCAGTACTTC
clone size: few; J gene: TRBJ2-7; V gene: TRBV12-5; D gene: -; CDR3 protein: CASGFGAEQYF; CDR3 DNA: TGTGCTAGTGGTTTTGGCGCCGAGCAGTACTTC
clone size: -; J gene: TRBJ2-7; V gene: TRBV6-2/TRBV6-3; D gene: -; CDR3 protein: CASSYFHEQYF; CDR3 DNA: TGTGCCAGCAGTTACTTCCACGAGCAGTACTTC
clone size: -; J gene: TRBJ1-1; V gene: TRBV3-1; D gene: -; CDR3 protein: CASSQRVGYTEAFF; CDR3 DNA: TGTGCCAGCAGCCAGAGGGTGGGCTACACTGAAGCTTTCTTT
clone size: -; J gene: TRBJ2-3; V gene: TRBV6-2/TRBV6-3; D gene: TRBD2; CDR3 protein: CASSQPGLGNPTDTQYF; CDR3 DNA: TGTGCCAGCAGTCAACCGGGACTAGGAAATCCCACAGATACGCAGTATTTT
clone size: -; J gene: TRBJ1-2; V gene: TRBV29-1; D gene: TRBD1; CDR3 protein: CSVTGGWDGYTF; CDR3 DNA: TGCAGCGTCACAGGGGGCTGGGATGGCTACACCTTC
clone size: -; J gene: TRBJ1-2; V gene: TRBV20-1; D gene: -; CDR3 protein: CSARDGARLSGYTF; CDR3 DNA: TGCAGTGCTAGAGATGGGGCGAGACTTTCTGGCTACACCTTC
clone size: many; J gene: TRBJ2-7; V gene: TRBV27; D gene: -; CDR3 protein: CASSSTGGGYEQYF; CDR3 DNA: TGTGCCAGCAGTTCGACAGGTGGGGGATACGAGCAGTACTTC
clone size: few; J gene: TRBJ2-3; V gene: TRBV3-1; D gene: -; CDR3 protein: CASSQPVPDTQYF; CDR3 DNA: TGTGCCAGCAGCCAACCGGTCCCAGATACGCAGTATTTT
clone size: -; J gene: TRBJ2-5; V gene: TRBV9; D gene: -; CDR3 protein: CASSDPGTTYQETQYF; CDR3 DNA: TGTGCCAGCAGCGACCCCGGGACAACGTACCAAGAGACCCAGTACTTC
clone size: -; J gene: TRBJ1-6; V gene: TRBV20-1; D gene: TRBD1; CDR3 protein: CSAARGRGNSPLHF; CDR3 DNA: TGCAGTGCTGCCAGGGGGCGAGGGAATTCACCCCTCCACTTT
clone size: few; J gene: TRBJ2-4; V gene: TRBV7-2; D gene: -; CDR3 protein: CASSFPGPVTKNIQYF; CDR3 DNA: TGTGCCAGCAGCTTTCCGGGGCCAGTGACCAAAAACATTCAGTACTTC
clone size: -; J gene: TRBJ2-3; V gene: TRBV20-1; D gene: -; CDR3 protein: CSAIPQGRNTQYF; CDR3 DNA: TGCAGTGCTATTCCGCAGGGTAGAAATACGCAGTATTTT
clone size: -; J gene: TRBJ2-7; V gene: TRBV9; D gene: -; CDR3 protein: CASSETQGLRQYF; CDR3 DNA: TGTGCCAGCAGCGAGACACAGGGTTTACGGCAGTACTTC
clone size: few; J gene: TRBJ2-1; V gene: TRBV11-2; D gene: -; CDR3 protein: CASTVLASGYNEQFF; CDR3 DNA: TGTGCCAGTACGGTTTTAGCGAGTGGGTACAATGAGCAGTTCTTC
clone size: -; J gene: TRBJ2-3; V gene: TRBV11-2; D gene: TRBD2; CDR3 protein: CASSLGTSPGVDTQYF; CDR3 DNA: TGTGCCAGCAGCTTAGGGACTAGCCCAGGGGTCGATACGCAGTATTTT
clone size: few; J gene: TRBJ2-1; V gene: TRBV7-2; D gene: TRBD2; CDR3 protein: CASSLMRTRSYNEQFF; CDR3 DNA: TGTGCCAGCAGCTTAATGCGGACTAGGTCCTACAATGAGCAGTTCTTC
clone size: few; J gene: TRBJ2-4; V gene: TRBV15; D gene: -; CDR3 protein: CATSRELAREPKNIQYF; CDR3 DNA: TGTGCCACCAGCAGAGAACTGGCGAGAGAACCCAAAAACATTCAGTACTTC
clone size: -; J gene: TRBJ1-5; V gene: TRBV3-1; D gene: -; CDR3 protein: CASSQDPRQPQHF; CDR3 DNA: TGTGCCAGCAGCCAAGATCCCCGTCAGCCCCAGCATTTT
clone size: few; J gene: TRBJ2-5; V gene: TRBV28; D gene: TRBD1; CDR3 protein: CASSSGQGVRETQYF; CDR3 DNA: TGTGCCAGCAGCTCCGGACAGGGTGTGAGAGAGACCCAGTACTTC
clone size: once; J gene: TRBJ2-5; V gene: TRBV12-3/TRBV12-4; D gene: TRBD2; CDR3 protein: CASSLSSGGSGGETQYF; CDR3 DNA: TGTGCCAGCAGTTTAAGTAGCGGGGGATCCGGAGGAGAGACCCAGTACTTC
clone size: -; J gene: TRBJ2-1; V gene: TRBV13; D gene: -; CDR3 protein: CASSLQQGNEQFF; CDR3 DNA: TGTGCCAGCAGCTTACAGCAGGGGAATGAGCAGTTCTTC